The sequence of this TCR beta chain was determined in a study of blood T cell repertoires in COVID-19. Study overall: COVID-19 samples, acute and convalescent, were from the United States, Italy and Spain. T cells, B-cell-depleted T cells, or PBMCs provided the cDNA or gDNA that served as material.

CDR3 length: 16 residues. V lost 0 bases and J 1 base, leaving 12 bases between the germline ends. Per germline, CDR1 SEHNR and CDR2 FQNEAQ (reference sequence). As processed by the authors: Reference gene primer amplification yielded estimated nucleated cell counts. Libraries were prepared by immunoSEQ multiplex PCR; TCRdb keeps only in-frame clonotypes and omits some of them. V and J calls and clone size come straight from that table; D and trimming were deduced from the DNA. Among some 200,000 clones, approximately 90% were seen once, and the ten largest hold 5.5% to 8.5%. The material sequenced was peripheral blood. This receptor was identified in a woman aged 80 or older in a cohort sampled during active or convalescent COVID-19. V is TRBV7-9 and J is TRBJ1-1, with unresolved D. CDR3 in amino acids: CASSLARLETNTEAFF. The CDR3, as DNA: TGTGCCAGCAGCTTAGCGCGGCTTGAAACGAACACTGAAGCTTTCTTT.